Described below is a single TCR beta chain sequence and its context. Germline lookup yields CDR1 SNHLY and CDR2 FYNNEI. This CDR3 is built from 18 residues. J was trimmed by 0 bases and V by 6 bases; bases with no gene match: 15. The data were obtained in a study of blood T cell repertoires in COVID-19. Study information: Sites in the United States, Italy and Spain provided acute and convalescent COVID-19 samples. Nucleic acid was either cDNA or gDNA, and it came from T cells, B-cell-depleted T cells, or PBMCs.

Per the study methods: Researchers report that nucleated cell counts were estimated from reference gene primer amplification. Clones were sequenced by immunoSEQ multiplex PCR, and TCRdb holds only the in-frame ones, with some missing. That table furnishes V, J and clone size, whereas the DNA furnished D and trimming. The table shows around 60,000 clones, with around 80% occurring only once. The chain combines TRBV2 with TRBJ2-3; 7 bases are shared with TRBD2. The origin of this receptor is a woman in her sixties with acute or convalescent COVID-19. Sequencing was done on a sample of peripheral blood. The CDR3 here is CASRGGGGGSMSTDTQYF. The DNA of the CDR3 is TGTGCCAGCAGAGGCGGTGGCGGGGGTTCAATGAGCACAGATACGCAGTATTTT.